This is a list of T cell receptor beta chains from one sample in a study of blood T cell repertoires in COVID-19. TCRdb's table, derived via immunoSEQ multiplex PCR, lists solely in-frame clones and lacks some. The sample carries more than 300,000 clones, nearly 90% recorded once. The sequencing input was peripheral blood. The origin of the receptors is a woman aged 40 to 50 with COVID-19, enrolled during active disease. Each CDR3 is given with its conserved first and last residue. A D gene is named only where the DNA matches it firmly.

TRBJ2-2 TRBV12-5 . CASGLGGGNTGELFF TGTGCTAGTGGTTTGGGTGGAGGGAACACCGGGGAGCTGTTTTTT
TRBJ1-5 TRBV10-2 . CASSQGSWNQPQHF TGCGCCAGCAGTCAGGGGTCTTGGAATCAGCCCCAGCATTTT
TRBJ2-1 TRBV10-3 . CAISEIPTGINEQFF TGTGCCATCAGTGAGATCCCTACAGGGATAAATGAGCAGTTCTTC
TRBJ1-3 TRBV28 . CASSSRQVSGNTIYF TGTGCCAGCAGTTCAAGACAGGTCTCTGGAAACACCATATATTTT
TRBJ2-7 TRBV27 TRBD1 CASSVSFTGTGDYEQYF TGTGCCAGCAGTGTCTCCTTCACCGGGACAGGGGACTACGAGCAGTACTTC
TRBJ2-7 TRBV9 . CASSPNPTPRQVYF TGTGCCAGCAGCCCGAACCCAACCCCGCGACAAGTATACTTC
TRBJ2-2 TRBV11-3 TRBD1 CASKTGAGTGELFF TGTGCCAGTAAGACAGGGGCGGGCACCGGGGAGCTGTTTTTT
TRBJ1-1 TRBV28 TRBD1 CASSLPQGSITEAFF TGTGCCAGCAGTCTACCACAGGGGTCAATCACTGAAGCTTTCTTT
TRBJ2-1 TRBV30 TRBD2 CAWSGASGGAYNEQFF TGTGCCTGGAGTGGGGCTAGCGGGGGGGCCTACAATGAGCAGTTCTTC
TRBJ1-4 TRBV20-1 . CSASGPGEKLFF TGCAGTGCTAGTGGGCCCGGGGAAAAACTGTTTTTT
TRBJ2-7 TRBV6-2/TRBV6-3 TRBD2 CASSSSGGADEQYF TGTGCCAGCAGTTCAAGCGGGGGGGCGGATGAGCAGTACTTC
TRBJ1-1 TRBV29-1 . CSVQGEETEAFF TGCAGCGTACAGGGAGAAGAGACTGAAGCTTTCTTT
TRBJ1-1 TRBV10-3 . CAISDGQNTEAFF TGTGCCATCAGTGATGGGCAGAACACTGAAGCTTTCTTT
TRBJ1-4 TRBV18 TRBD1 CASSAGTGGIREKLFF TGTGCCAGCTCAGCCGGGACAGGGGGTATCCGTGAAAAACTGTTTTTT
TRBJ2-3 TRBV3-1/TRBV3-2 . CASSSTSNEAPTDTQYF TGTGCCAGCAGCTCGACGTCCAATGAGGCCCCAACAGATACGCAGTATTTT